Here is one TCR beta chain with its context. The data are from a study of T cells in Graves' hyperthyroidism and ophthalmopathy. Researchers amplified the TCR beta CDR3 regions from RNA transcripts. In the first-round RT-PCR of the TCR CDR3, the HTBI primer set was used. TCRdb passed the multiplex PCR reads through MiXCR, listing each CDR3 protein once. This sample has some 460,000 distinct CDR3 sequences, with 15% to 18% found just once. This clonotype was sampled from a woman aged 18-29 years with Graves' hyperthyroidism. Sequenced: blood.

The CDR3 region has the DNA TGTGCCAGCAGTCCTTATAACAGACAGGGTGAACGTCAGCCCCAGCATTTT. The encoded protein is CASSPYNRQGERQPQHF. V is TRBV6-1 and J is TRBJ1-5; 7 bases fit TRBD1. The V gene's germline CDR1 is MNHNS and CDR2 SASEGT. This CDR3 spans 17 amino acids. With V trimmed by 5 bases and J by 6 bases, 16 bases remained unmatched.